This T cell receptor (beta chain) was profiled in a study of shared clonotypes between healthy human individuals. As for the study in general: Participating donors consisted of two women and a few men aged 18 to 49. Study results and caveats: Shared across a few donors were about 4.6% of the naive CD4 clonotypes.

The germline CDR1 and CDR2 sequences are SGHRS and YFSETQ. This CDR3 comprises 14 residues. Trimming took 6 bases from V and 3 from J; bases not matched to a gene: 6. Remarks on this clone: The antigen is not known.

Sequencing was at deep level. The table came from immunoSEQ multiplex PCR; TCRdb's copy has only in-frame clones and leaves some out. Among 950,000 to 1,100,000 clones, roughly 74% were seen once, and the ten largest hold roughly 0.57%. The sequence was collected from a man aged 18 to 29 in good health. Some clones in this sample may be carry-over from other donors' samples. The sequenced sample was memory CD4+ T cells from PBMCs. Subset in this sample: CD45RA-negative fraction. The chain carries TRBV5-1 and TRBJ2-3, with 8 bases fitting TRBD2. The CDR3 nucleotides read TGCGCCAGCACCACGGGGGGGTTTACAGATACGCAGTATTTT. Its translation: CASTTGGFTDTQYF.